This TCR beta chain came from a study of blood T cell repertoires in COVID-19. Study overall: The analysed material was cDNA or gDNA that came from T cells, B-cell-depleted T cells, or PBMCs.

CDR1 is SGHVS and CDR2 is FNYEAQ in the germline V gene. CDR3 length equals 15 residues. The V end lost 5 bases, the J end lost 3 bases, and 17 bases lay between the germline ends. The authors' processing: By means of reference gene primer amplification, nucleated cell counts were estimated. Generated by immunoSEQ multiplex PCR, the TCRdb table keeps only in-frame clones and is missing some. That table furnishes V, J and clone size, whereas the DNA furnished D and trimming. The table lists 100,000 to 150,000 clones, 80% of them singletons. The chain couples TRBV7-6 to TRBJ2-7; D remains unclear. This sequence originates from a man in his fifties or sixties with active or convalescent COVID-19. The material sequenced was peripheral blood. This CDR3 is CASSVNLGPFYEQYF. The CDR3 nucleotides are TGTGCCAGCAGCGTTAACCTAGGCCCATTCTACGAGCAGTACTTC.